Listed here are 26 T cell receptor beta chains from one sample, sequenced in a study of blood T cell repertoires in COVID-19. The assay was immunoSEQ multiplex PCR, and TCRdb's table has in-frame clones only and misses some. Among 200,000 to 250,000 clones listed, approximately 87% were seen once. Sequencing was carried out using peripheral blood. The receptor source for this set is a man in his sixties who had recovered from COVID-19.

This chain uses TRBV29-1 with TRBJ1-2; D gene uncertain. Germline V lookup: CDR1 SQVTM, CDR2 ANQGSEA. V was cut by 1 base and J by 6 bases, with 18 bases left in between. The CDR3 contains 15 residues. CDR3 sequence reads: CSVEGWNSGHDGYTF. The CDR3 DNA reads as TGCAGCGTTGAAGGATGGAACAGCGGTCATGATGGCTACACCTTC.

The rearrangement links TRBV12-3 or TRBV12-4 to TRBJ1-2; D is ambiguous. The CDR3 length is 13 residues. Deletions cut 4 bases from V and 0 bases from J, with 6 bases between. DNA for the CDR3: TGTGCCAGCAGTTCGGGGACTAACTATGGCTACACCTTC. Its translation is CASSSGTNYGYTF.

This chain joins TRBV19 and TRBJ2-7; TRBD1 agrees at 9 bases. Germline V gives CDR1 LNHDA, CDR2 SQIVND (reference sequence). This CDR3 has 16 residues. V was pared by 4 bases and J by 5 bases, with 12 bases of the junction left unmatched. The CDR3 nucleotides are TGTGCCAGTAGTAGCCCCGGGACAGGGATTTACCACGAGCAGTACTTC. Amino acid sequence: CASSSPGTGIYHEQYF.

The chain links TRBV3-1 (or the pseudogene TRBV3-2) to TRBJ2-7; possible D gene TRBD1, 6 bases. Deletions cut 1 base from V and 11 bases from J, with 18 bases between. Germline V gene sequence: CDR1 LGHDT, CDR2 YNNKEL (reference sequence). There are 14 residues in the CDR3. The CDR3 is CASSQGVRGRGKYF. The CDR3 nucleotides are TGTGCCAGCAGCCAAGGGGTAAGGGGAAGGGGGAAGTACTTC.

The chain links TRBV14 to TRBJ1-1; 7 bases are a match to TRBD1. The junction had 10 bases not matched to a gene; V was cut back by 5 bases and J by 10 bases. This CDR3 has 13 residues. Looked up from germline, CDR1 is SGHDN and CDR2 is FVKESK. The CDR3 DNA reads TGTGCCAGCAGCAAACGAACAGGGGCTTCAGCTTTCTTT. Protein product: CASSKRTGASAFF.

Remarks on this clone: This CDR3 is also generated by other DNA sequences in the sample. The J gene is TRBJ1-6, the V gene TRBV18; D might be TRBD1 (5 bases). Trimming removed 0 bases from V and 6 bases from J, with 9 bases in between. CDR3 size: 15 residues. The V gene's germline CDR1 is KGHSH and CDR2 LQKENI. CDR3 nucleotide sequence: TGTGCCAGCTCACCACCAGGCAGGGCTAATTCACCCCTCCACTTT. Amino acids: CASSPPGRANSPLHF.

Written as DNA, the CDR3 is TGTGCCAGCGTGTACAGCTACGAGCAGTACTTC. Its translation: CASVYSYEQYF. The V call is TRBV6-5, the J call TRBJ2-7; D ambiguous. Germline CDR1 MNHEY, CDR2 SVGAGI. The CDR3 totals 11 residues. The V end was cut by 8 bases, the J end by 3 bases, with 8 bases between.

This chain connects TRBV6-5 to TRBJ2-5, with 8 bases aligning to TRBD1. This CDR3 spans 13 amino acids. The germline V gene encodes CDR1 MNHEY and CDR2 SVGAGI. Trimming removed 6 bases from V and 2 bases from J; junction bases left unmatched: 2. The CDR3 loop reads CASRHRGQETQYF. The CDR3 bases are TGTGCCAGCAGACACAGGGGGCAAGAGACCCAGTACTTC.

Written as DNA, the CDR3 is TGTGCCTGGAGTACCCACAGGGTCGAGCAGTACTTC. Its translation is CAWSTHRVEQYF. The J gene is TRBJ2-7, the V gene TRBV30; TRBD1 is a possible D gene (6 bases). The CDR3 contains 12 residues. Trimming stripped 2 bases from V and 6 bases from J, with 11 bases between. Germline V gene sequence: CDR1 GTSNPN, CDR2 SVGIG (reference sequence).

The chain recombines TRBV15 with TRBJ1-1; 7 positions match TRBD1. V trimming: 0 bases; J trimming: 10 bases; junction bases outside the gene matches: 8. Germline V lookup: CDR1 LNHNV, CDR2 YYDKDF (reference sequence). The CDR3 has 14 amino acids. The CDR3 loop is CATSREGTVDPAFF. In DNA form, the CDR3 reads TGTGCCACCAGCAGAGAGGGGACAGTGGACCCAGCTTTCTTT.

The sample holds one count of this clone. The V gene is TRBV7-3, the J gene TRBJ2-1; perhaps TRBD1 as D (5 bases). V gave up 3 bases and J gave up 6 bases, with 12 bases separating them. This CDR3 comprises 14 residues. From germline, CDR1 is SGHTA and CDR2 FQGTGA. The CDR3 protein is CASSLRYQGNEQFF. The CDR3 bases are TGTGCCAGCAGCTTGCGGTACCAGGGCAATGAGCAGTTCTTC. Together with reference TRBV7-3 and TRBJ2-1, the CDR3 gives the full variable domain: GAGVSQTPSNKVTEKGKYVELRCDPISGHTALYWYRQSLGQGPEFLIYFQGTGAADDSGLPNDRFFAVRPEGSVSTLKIQRTERGDSAVYLCASSLRYQGNEQFFGPGTRLTVL.

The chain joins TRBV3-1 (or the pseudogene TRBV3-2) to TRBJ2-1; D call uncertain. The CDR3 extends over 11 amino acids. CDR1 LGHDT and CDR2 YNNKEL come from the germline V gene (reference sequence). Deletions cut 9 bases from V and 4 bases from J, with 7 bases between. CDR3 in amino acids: CASKTYNEQFF. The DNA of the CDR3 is TGTGCCAGTAAAACTTACAATGAGCAGTTCTTC.

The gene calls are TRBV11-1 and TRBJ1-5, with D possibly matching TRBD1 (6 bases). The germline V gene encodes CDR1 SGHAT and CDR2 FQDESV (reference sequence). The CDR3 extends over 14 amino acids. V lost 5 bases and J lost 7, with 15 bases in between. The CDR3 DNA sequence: TGTGCCAGCAGCGCCGGATTACAGGGCCAGCCCCAGCATTTT. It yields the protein CASSAGLQGQPQHF.

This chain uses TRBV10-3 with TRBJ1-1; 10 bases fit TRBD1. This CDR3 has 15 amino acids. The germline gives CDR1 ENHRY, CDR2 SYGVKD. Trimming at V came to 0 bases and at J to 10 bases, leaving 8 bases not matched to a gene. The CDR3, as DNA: TGTGCCATCAGTGAGTCTTTGGGACAGGGGCTTCGAGCTTTCTTT. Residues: CAISESLGQGLRAFF.

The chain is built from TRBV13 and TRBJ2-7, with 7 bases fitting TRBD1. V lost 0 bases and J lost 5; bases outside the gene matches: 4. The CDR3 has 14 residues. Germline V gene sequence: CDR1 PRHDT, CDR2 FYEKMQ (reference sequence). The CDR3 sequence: CASSLGDRPHEQYF. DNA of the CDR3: TGTGCCAGCAGCTTAGGGGACAGGCCCCACGAGCAGTACTTC.

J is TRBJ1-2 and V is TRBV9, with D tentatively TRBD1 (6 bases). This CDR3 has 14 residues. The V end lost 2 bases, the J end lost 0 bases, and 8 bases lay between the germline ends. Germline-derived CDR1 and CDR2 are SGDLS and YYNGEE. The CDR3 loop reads CASSVTGPNYGYTF. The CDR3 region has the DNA TGTGCCAGCAGCGTGACAGGCCCTAACTATGGCTACACCTTC.

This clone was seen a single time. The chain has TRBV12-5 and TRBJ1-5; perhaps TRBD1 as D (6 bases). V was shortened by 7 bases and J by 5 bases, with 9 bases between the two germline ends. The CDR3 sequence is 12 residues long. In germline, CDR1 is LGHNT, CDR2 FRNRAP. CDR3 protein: CASANRDQPQHF. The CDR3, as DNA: TGTGCTAGTGCCAACAGGGATCAGCCCCAGCATTTT.

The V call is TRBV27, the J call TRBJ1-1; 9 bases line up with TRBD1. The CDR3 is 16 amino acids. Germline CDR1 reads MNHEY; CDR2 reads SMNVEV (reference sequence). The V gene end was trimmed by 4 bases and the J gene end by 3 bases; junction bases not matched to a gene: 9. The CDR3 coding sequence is TGTGCCAGCAGTTCGACTACAGGGGGCTGGGACACTGAAGCTTTCTTT. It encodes CASSSTTGGWDTEAFF.

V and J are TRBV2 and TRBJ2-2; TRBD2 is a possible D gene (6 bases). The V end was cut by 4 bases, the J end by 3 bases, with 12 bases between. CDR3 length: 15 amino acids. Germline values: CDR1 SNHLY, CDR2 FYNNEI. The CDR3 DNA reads TGTGCCAGCAGTGCATCTAGCGTTTACACCGGGGAGCTGTTTTTT. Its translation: CASSASSVYTGELFF.

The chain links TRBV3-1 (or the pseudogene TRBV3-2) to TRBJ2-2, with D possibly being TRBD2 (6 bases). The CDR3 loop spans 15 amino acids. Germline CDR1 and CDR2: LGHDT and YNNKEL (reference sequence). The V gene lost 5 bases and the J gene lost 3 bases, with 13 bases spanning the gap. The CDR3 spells CASSLRDFHTGELFF. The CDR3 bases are TGTGCCAGCAGCTTACGGGACTTCCACACCGGGGAGCTGTTTTTT.

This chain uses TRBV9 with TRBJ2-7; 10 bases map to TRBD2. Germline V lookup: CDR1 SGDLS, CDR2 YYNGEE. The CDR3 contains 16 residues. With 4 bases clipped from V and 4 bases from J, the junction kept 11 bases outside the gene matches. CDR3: CASSLSVAGGRYEQYF. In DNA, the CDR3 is TGTGCCAGCAGCCTCTCGGTAGCGGGAGGACGTTACGAGCAGTACTTC.

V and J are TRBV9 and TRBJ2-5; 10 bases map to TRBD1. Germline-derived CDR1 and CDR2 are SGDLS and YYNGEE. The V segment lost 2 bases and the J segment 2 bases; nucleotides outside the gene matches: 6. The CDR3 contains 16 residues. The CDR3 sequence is CASSVALDRGQETQYF. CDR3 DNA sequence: TGTGCCAGCAGCGTGGCCTTGGACAGGGGGCAAGAGACCCAGTACTTC.

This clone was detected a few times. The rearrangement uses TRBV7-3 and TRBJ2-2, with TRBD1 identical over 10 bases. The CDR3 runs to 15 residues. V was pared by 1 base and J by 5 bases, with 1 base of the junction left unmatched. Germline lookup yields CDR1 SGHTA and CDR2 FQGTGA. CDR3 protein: CASSLMGQGTGELFF. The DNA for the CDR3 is TGTGCCAGCAGCTTAATGGGACAGGGGACCGGGGAGCTGTTTTTT.

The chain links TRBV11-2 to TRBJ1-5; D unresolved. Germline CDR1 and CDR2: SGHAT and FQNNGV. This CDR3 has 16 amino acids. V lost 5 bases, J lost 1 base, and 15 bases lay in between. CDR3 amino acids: CASSPGSFGSNQPQHF. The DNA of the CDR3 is TGTGCCAGCAGCCCCGGGTCCTTCGGGAGCAATCAGCCCCAGCATTTT.

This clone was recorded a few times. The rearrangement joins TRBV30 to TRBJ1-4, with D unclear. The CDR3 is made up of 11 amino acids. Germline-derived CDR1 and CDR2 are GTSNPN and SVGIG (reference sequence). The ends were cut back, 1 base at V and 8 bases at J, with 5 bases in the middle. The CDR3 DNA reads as TGTGCCTGGAGTGGAGTGGAAAAACTGTTTTTT. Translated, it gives CAWSGVEKLFF.

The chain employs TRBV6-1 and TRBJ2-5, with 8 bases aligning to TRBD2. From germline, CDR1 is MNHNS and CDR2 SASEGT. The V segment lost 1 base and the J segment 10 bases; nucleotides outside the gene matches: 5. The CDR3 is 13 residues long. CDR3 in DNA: TGTGCCAGCAGTGAAGTAGGCGGGGGGATCCAGTACTTC. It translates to CASSEVGGGIQYF.